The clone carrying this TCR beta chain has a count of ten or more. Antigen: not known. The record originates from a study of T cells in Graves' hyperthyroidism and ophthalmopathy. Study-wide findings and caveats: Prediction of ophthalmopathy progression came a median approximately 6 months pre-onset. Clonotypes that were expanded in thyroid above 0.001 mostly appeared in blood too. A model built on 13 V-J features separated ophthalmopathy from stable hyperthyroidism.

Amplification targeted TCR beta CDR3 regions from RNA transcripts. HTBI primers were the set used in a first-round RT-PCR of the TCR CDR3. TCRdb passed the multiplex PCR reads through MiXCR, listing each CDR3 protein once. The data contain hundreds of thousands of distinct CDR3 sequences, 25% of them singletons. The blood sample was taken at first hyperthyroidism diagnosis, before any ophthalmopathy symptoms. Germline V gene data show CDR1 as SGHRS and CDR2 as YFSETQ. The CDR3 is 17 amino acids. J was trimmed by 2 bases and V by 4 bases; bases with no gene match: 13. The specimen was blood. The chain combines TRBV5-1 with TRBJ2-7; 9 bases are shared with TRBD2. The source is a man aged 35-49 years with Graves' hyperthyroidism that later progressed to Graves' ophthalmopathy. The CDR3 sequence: CASSLVAGVAGTYEQYF. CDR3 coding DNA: TGCGCCAGCAGCCTGGTAGCGGGGGTAGCGGGAACCTACGAGCAGTACTTC.